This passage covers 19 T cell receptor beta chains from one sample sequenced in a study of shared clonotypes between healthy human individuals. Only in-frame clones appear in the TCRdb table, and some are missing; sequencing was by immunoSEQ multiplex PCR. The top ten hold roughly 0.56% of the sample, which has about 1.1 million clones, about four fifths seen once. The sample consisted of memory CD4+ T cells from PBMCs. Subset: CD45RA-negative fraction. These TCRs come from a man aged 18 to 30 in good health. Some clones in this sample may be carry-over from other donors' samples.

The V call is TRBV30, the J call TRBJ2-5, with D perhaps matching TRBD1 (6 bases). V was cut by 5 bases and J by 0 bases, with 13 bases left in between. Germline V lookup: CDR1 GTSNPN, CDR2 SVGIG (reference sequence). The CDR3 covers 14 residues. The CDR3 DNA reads TGTGCCTGGGCAGAGGACAGATACCAAGAGACCCAGTACTTC. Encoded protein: CAWAEDRYQETQYF. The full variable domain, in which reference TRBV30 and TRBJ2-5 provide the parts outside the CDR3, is SQTIHQWPATLVQPVGSPLSLECTVEGTSNPNLYWYRQAAGRGLQLLFYSVGIGQISSEVPQNLSASRPQDRQFILSSKKLLLSDSGFYLCAWAEDRYQETQYFGPGTRLLVL.

The CDR3 sequence: CASSGAGTGAYEQYF. The CDR3 nucleotides are TGTGCCAGCAGTGGGGCCGGGACGGGAGCCTACGAGCAGTACTTC. This chain joins TRBV28 and TRBJ2-7; a weak D match, TRBD2 (6 bases). Germline lookup yields CDR1 MDHEN and CDR2 SYDVKM. The CDR3 is 15 amino acids. V was pared by 5 bases and J by 2 bases, with 16 bases between.

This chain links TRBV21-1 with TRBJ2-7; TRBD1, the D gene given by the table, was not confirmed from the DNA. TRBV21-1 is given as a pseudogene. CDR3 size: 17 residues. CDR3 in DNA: TGTGCCAGCAGCAAAGTCTCGGAGGAAGGGACAGTCTACGAGCAGTACTTC. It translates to CASSKVSEEGTVYEQYF.

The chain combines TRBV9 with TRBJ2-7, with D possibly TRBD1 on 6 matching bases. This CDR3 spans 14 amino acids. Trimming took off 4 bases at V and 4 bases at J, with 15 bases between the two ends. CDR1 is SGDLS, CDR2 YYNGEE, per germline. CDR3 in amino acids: CASSRTSGVYEQYF. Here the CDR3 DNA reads TGTGCCAGCAGCCGAACCTCAGGGGTTTACGAGCAGTACTTC.

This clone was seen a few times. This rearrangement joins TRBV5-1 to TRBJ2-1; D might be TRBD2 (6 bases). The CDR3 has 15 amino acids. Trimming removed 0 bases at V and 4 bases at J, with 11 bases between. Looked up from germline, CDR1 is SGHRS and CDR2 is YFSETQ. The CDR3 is CASSLDGSLYNEQFF. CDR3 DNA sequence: TGCGCCAGCAGCTTGGACGGGAGTCTTTACAATGAGCAGTTCTTC.

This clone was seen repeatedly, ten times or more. CDR3 sequence reads: CASSSGQGAGNTIYF. The CDR3 DNA sequence: TGTGCCAGCAGCTCGGGACAGGGGGCTGGAAACACCATATATTTT. The chain has TRBV9 and TRBJ1-3; 11 bases line up with TRBD1. From germline, CDR1 is SGDLS and CDR2 YYNGEE. The CDR3 length is 15 residues. Germline trimming cut 4 bases from V and 2 bases from J; bases unmatched to any gene: 2.

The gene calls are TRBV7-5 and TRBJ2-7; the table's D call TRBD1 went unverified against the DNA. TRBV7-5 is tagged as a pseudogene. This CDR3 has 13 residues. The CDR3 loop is CASSYAQGTEQYF. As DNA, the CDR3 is TGTGCCAGCAGTTACGCCCAGGGAACCGAGCAGTACTTC.

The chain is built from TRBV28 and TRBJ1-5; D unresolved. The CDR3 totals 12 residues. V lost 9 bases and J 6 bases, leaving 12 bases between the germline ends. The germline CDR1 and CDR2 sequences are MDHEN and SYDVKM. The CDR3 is CARARPGQPQHF. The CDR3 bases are TGTGCCAGGGCACGTCCCGGTCAGCCCCAGCATTTT.

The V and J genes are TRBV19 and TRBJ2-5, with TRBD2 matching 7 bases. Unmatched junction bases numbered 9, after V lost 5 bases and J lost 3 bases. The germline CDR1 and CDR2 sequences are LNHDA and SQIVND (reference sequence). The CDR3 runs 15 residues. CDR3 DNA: TGTGCCAGTAGTCGCCTAGACGGGGGGAAAGAGACCCAGTACTTC. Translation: CASSRLDGGKETQYF.

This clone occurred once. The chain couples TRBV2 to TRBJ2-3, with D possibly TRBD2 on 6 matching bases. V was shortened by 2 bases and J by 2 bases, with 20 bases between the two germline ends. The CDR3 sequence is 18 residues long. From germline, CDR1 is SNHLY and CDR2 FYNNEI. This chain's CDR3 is CASSETILAAGYTDTQYF. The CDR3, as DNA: TGTGCCAGCAGTGAAACAATCTTAGCGGCGGGGTACACAGATACGCAGTATTTT. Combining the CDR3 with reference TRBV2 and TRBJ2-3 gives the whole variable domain EPEVTQTPSHQVTQMGQEVILRCVPISNHLYFYWYRQILGQKVEFLVSFYNNEISEKSEIFDDQFSVERPDGSNFTLKIRSTKLEDSAMYFCASSETILAAGYTDTQYFGPGTRLTVL.

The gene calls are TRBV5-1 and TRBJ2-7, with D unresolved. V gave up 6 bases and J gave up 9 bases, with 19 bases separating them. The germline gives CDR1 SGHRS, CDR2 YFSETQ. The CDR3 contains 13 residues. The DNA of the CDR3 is TGCGCCAGCACGGCCGAGGAAGGTGGTGCGCAGTACTTC. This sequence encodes CASTAEEGGAQYF.

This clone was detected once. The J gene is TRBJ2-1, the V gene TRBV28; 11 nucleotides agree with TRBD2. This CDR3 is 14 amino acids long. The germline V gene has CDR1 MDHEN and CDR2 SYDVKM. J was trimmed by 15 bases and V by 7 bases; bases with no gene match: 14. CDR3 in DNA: TGTGCCAGCAACAAACCCGGACTAGCGGGTTCACTGTTCTTC. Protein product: CASNKPGLAGSLFF.

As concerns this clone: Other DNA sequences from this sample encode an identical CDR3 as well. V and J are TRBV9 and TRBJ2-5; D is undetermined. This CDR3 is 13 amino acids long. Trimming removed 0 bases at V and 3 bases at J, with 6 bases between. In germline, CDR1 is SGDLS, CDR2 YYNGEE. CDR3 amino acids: CASSVGREETQYF. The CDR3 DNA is TGTGCCAGCAGCGTAGGCCGGGAAGAGACCCAGTACTTC.

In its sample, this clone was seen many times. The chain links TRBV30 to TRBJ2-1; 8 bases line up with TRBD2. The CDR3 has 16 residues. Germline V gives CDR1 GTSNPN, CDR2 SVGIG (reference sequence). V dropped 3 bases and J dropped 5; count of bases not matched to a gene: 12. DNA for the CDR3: TGTGCCTGGAGGAGTGTTTTACTAGCGGCCAACAATGAGCAGTTCTTC. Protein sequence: CAWRSVLLAANNEQFF.

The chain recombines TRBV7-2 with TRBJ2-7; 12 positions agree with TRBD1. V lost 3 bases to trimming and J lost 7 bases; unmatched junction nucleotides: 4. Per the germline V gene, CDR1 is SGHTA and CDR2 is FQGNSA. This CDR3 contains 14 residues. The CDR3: CASSFRDRGLEQYF. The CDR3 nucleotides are TGTGCCAGCAGCTTCCGGGACAGGGGGCTGGAGCAGTACTTC.

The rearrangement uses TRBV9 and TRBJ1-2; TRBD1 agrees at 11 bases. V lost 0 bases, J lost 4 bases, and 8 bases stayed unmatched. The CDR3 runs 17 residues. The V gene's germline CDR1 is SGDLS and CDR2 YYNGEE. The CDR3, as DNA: TGTGCCAGCAGCGTAGAAGGGACAGGGGGTTTCGGCTATGGCTACACCTTC. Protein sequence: CASSVEGTGGFGYGYTF. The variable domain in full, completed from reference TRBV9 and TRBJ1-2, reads DSGVTQTPKHLITATGQRVTLRCSPRSGDLSVYWYQQSLDQGLQFLIQYYNGEERAKGNILERFSAQQFPDLHSELNLSSLELGDSALYFCASSVEGTGGFGYGYTFGSGTRLTVV.

The CDR3 DNA is TGTGCCAGCAGCCGGGCTCCGGGGAACGAGCAGTACTTC. Translation: CASSRAPGNEQYF. The V and J genes are TRBV5-5 and TRBJ2-7; a weak D match, TRBD2 (5 bases). Germline values: CDR1 SGHKS, CDR2 YYEKEE (reference sequence). Trimming left V 4 bases short and J 5 bases short, with 13 bases between. This CDR3 spans 13 amino acids.

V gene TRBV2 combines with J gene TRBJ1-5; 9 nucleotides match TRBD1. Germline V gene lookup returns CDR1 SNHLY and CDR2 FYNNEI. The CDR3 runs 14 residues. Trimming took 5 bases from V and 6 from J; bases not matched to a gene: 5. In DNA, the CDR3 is TGTGCCAGCAGTTCCGGGACAGGGCTTCAGCCCCAGCATTTT. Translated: CASSSGTGLQPQHF.

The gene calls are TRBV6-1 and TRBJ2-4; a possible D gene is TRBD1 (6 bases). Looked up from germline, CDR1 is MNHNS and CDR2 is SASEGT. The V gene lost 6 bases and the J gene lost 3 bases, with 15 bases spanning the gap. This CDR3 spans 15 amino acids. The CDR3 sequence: CASRGTQADKNIQYF. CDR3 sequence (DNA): TGTGCCAGCAGGGGGACACAGGCGGACAAAAACATTCAGTACTTC.